One sample yielded the 25 T cell receptor beta chains listed below, sequenced in a study of blood T cell repertoires in COVID-19. Sequencing used immunoSEQ multiplex PCR; TCRdb keeps in-frame clones, though not all of them. This sample yields around 250,000 clones, of which 80% to 90% are seen a single time; about a sixth belongs to the top ten. The sequenced sample consisted of PBMCs or T cells enriched from blood (not recorded which). These receptors were collected from a man aged 18 to 30 who had recovered from COVID-19.

The chain combines TRBV7-2 with TRBJ2-5, with TRBD1 matching 7 bases. The germline CDR1 and CDR2 sequences are SGHTA and FQGNSA. The trim removed 5 bases at V and 1 base at J, leaving 4 bases unmatched. The CDR3 loop spans 14 amino acids. The CDR3 DNA reads as TGTGCCAGCAGCCCGGGACAGCCCCAAGAGACCCAGTACTTC. This gives the protein CASSPGQPQETQYF.

The CDR3 DNA reads TGTGCCAGCTCACCCAATCAGCGATCGAACACCGGGGAGCTGTTTTTT. It yields the protein CASSPNQRSNTGELFF. The chain employs TRBV18 and TRBJ2-2, with unresolved D. There are 16 residues in the CDR3. V was cut by 3 bases and J by 0 bases, with 11 bases left in between. CDR1 is KGHSH and CDR2 is LQKENI in the germline V gene. The full variable domain, its missing parts supplied by reference TRBV18 and TRBJ2-2, is NAGVMQNPRHLVRRRGQEARLRCSPMKGHSHVYWYRQLPEEGLKFMVYLQKENIIDESGMPKERFSAEFPKEGPSILRIQQVVRGDSAAYFCASSPNQRSNTGELFFGEGSRLTVL.

This rearrangement joins TRBV4-1 to TRBJ1-4; 8 nucleotides agree with TRBD1. Germline values: CDR1 MGHRA, CDR2 YSYEKL. The CDR3 extends over 15 amino acids. Trimming cost V 4 bases and J 5 bases; bases outside gene matches: 6. The CDR3 coding sequence is TGCGCCAGCAGCCGCCGGACAGGGCTAAATGAAAAACTGTTTTTT. This sequence encodes CASSRRTGLNEKLFF.

This chain joins TRBV10-2 and TRBJ1-1; D is ambiguous. CDR1 is WSHSY, CDR2 SAAADI, per germline. This CDR3 region has 12 residues. V gave up 5 bases and J gave up 4 bases, with 8 bases separating them. CDR3 sequence: CASSPGGTEAFF. The CDR3 DNA sequence: TGCGCCAGCAGTCCGGGAGGCACTGAAGCTTTCTTT.

This clone was detected only a few times. The chain links TRBV2 to TRBJ2-7; 9 bases are shared with TRBD2. CDR3 length: 16 residues. Germline-derived CDR1 and CDR2 are SNHLY and FYNNEI. Germline trimming cut 2 bases from V and 4 bases from J; bases unmatched to any gene: 9. For the CDR3, the DNA is TGTGCCAGCAGTGAACCCGCCAGCGGGGGGACGTACGAGCAGTACTTC. Protein sequence: CASSEPASGGTYEQYF.

This clone was recorded once. The genes are TRBV5-1 and TRBJ2-7; D is possibly TRBD1 (5 bases). This CDR3 is built from 14 residues. Germline CDR1 and CDR2: SGHRS and YFSETQ. Deletions cut 2 bases from V and 4 bases from J, with 13 bases between. The CDR3 protein is CASSFRSRGYEQYF. In DNA form, the CDR3 reads TGCGCCAGCAGCTTCCGTTCAAGGGGTTACGAGCAGTACTTC.

This clone was seen once. The chain carries TRBV30 and TRBJ1-1, with 9 positions matching TRBD1. The ends lost 2 bases at V and 10 bases at J; junction bases unmatched: 8. The CDR3 extends over 13 amino acids. Germline assignment: CDR1 GTSNPN and CDR2 SVGIG (reference sequence). The DNA for the CDR3 is TGTGCCTGGAGTTTACAAACGGGACAGGGAGCTTTCTTT. Protein: CAWSLQTGQGAFF. The whole variable domain, filled in from reference TRBV30 and TRBJ1-1, reads SQTIHQWPATLVQPVGSPLSLECTVEGTSNPNLYWYRQAAGRGLQLLFYSVGIGQISSEVPQNLSASRPQDRQFILSSKKLLLSDSGFYLCAWSLQTGQGAFFGQGTRLTVV.

In this sample, this clone turned up once. The J gene is TRBJ2-2, the V gene TRBV11-3; 8 positions agree with TRBD1. With 3 bases clipped from V and 4 bases from J, the junction kept 7 bases outside the gene matches. Germline CDR1 and CDR2: SGHNT and YENEEA. This CDR3 has 16 amino acids. The chain's CDR3 is CASSFPRGRGTGELFF. CDR3 nucleotide sequence: TGTGCCAGCAGCTTTCCCAGGGGGCGGGGCACCGGGGAGCTGTTTTTT.

The rearrangement joins TRBV7-9 to TRBJ1-1; D is unresolved. This CDR3 has 16 residues. Germline V gives CDR1 SEHNR, CDR2 FQNEAQ (reference sequence). V was cut by 1 base and J by 0 bases, with 12 bases left in between. CDR3 in amino acids: CASSLVYTELNTEAFF. The CDR3 nucleotides are TGTGCCAGCAGCTTAGTCTATACAGAGTTGAACACTGAAGCTTTCTTT.

V is TRBV27 and J is TRBJ1-1; 11 bases map to TRBD1. Germline V lookup: CDR1 MNHEY, CDR2 SMNVEV (reference sequence). With 4 bases clipped from V and 10 bases from J, the junction kept 5 bases outside the gene matches. CDR3 size: 13 residues. The CDR3 protein is CASSSDRGLLAFF. CDR3 coding DNA: TGTGCCAGCAGTTCGGACAGGGGGCTTCTAGCTTTCTTT.

The V and J genes are TRBV15 and TRBJ1-5, with a possible D match to TRBD1 (5 bases). Germline assignment: CDR1 LNHNV and CDR2 YYDKDF (reference sequence). Between the trimmed V and J ends, which lost 3 bases and 7 bases, there was a span of 13 bases. The CDR3 totals 14 residues. The CDR3 region is CATSRGQAVQPQHF. DNA of the CDR3: TGTGCCACCAGCAGGGGGCAGGCGGTACAGCCCCAGCATTTT.

This clone was seen once. The chain employs TRBV28 and TRBJ1-4; 10 bases agree with TRBD1. This CDR3 comprises 23 residues. Per germline, CDR1 MDHEN and CDR2 SYDVKM. V trimming: 6 bases; J trimming: 2 bases; junction bases outside the gene matches: 27. DNA for the CDR3: TGTGCCAGCAGCTATCCCGGCGGGACAGGGGTTGGGTTTTCTCGGCCCACTAATGAAAAACTGTTTTTT. It yields the protein CASSYPGGTGVGFSRPTNEKLFF.

V and J are TRBV7-3 and TRBJ2-3, with 7 nucleotides matching TRBD2. V trimming: 2 bases; J trimming: 0 bases; junction bases outside the gene matches: 5. The CDR3 runs to 16 residues. CDR1 SGHTA and CDR2 FQGTGA come from the germline V gene. The CDR3 loop is CASSLGASGSTDTQYF. The CDR3 DNA reads TGTGCCAGCAGCTTAGGCGCTAGCGGTAGCACAGATACGCAGTATTTT.

This chain connects TRBV28 to TRBJ1-2; maybe TRBD1 (6 bases). CDR1 and CDR2 (germline): MDHEN, SYDVKM. The CDR3 length is 13 residues. The V end lost 5 bases, the J end lost 6 bases, and 13 bases lay between the germline ends. DNA for the CDR3: TGTGCCAGCAGTCAAGACAGGTGGCATGGCTACACCTTC. It encodes CASSQDRWHGYTF.

This clone was seen just once. The chain has TRBV6-5 and TRBJ1-2; TRBD1 matches 7 bases. This CDR3 comprises 15 residues. Germline V lookup: CDR1 MNHEY, CDR2 SVGAGI. The ends lost 2 bases at V and 8 bases at J; junction bases unmatched: 11. CDR3 residues: CASSYDRAGGSGYTF. CDR3 DNA: TGTGCCAGCAGTTACGACAGGGCAGGGGGAAGCGGCTACACCTTC.

The chain recombines TRBV28 with TRBJ2-7; 7 nucleotides line up with TRBD1. CDR3 length equals 15 residues. CDR1 and CDR2 (germline): MDHEN, SYDVKM. The junction had 7 bases not matched to a gene; V was cut back by 3 bases and J by 2 bases. CDR3 nucleotide sequence: TGTGCCAGCAGTTTTCCCCACGGGACAGCCTACGAGCAGTACTTC. Protein sequence: CASSFPHGTAYEQYF.

This rearrangement joins TRBV6-5 to TRBJ2-7; TRBD2 aligns across 11 bases. CDR3 length: 13 residues. The germline CDR1 and CDR2 sequences are MNHEY and SVGAGI. V lost 6 bases and J lost 3; bases outside the gene matches: 1. CDR3 sequence: CASRTSGNYEQYF. In DNA, the CDR3 is TGTGCCAGCAGGACTAGCGGGAACTACGAGCAGTACTTC.

The chain combines TRBV12-5 with TRBJ1-1, with 9 bases matching TRBD1. J lost 1 base, V lost 5 bases, and 2 bases had no gene match. The germline V gene has CDR1 LGHNT and CDR2 FRNRAP. The CDR3 spans 14 residues. As DNA, the CDR3 is TGTGCTAGTGGTGCGGGACAGGGGAACACTGAAGCTTTCTTT. It yields the protein CASGAGQGNTEAFF.

This clone has a single count. V and J are TRBV28 and TRBJ1-5, with D uncertain. This CDR3 has 15 amino acids. Germline loops: CDR1 MDHEN, CDR2 SYDVKM. Trimming pared 4 bases from V and 7 bases from J, leaving 17 bases between. The CDR3 DNA reads as TGTGCCAGCAGTTCCCCCTCTAGCCCCAGGCAGCCCCAGCATTTT. Protein product: CASSSPSSPRQPQHF.

Comment on this clone: Other DNA sequences in this sample translate to the same CDR3. J is TRBJ1-4 and V is TRBV27; tentative D call: TRBD1 (5 bases). CDR3 length: 13 residues. Germline values: CDR1 MNHEY, CDR2 SMNVEV (reference sequence). V was clipped by 3 bases and J by 8 bases, with 10 bases between them. The CDR3 protein is CASSLGLKEKLFF. The CDR3 DNA reads TGTGCCAGCAGTTTGGGACTTAAAGAAAAACTGTTTTTT.

The rearrangement uses TRBV6-5 and TRBJ1-5; D might be TRBD1 (6 bases). The CDR3 covers 14 residues. V was pared by 5 bases and J by 6 bases, with 14 bases between. Germline V lookup: CDR1 MNHEY, CDR2 SVGAGI. CDR3 sequence reads: CASSPLGGGQPQHF. Written as DNA, the CDR3 is TGTGCCAGCAGTCCCCTTGGGGGCGGTCAGCCCCAGCATTTT.

CDR3 region: CAWGSGGRPWETQYF. CDR3 nucleotides: TGTGCCTGGGGGAGCGGGGGGAGGCCTTGGGAGACCCAGTACTTC. The chain carries TRBV30 and TRBJ2-5; TRBD2 aligns across 9 bases. J was trimmed by 5 bases and V by 5 bases; bases with no gene match: 12. The CDR3 sequence is 15 residues long. The germline V gene encodes CDR1 GTSNPN and CDR2 SVGIG (reference sequence).

V usage is TRBV19 and J usage is TRBJ1-6; no clear D. Germline V gives CDR1 LNHDA, CDR2 SQIVND (reference sequence). Trimming took off 4 bases at V and 4 bases at J, with 2 bases between the two ends. The CDR3 spans 12 residues. CDR3 nucleotide sequence: TGTGCCAGTAGTACATATAATTCACCCCTCCACTTT. Its translation is CASSTYNSPLHF.

This clone occurred a few times. The rearrangement uses TRBV11-3 and TRBJ2-7; 13 bases are shared with TRBD2. This CDR3 comprises 18 residues. V gave up 3 bases and J gave up 7 bases; unmatched junction bases: 15. Germline V CDR1 and CDR2: SGHNT, YENEEA. CDR3 DNA sequence: TGTGCCAGCAGCTTCTACGTCGGACTAGCGGGAGATAGTGGGGAGCAGTACTTC. Residues: CASSFYVGLAGDSGEQYF.

The chain has TRBV13 and TRBJ2-2, with D unresolved. Trimming left V 5 bases short and J 5 bases short, with 15 bases between. The CDR3 has 15 amino acids. Germline CDR1 is PRHDT and CDR2 is FYEKMQ (reference sequence). The CDR3 DNA is TGTGCCAGCAGCGCAAGTAGTATATTGACCGGGGAGCTGTTTTTT. Translating it yields CASSASSILTGELFF.